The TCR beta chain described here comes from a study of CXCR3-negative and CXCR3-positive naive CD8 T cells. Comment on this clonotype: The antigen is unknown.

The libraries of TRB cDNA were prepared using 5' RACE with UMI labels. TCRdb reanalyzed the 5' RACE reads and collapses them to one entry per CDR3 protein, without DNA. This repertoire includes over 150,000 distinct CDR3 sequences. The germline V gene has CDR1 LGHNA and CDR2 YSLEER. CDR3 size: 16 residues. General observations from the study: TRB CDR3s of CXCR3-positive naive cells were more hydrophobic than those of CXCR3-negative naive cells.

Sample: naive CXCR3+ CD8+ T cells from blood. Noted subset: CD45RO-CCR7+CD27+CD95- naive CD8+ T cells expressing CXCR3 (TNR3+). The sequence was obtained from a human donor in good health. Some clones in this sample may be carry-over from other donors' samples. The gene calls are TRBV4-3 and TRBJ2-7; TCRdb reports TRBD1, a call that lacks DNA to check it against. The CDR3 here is CASSQDRAGAVYEQYF.